This TCR beta chain was recorded in a study of radiation and T cells in renal cell carcinoma. This table comes from immunoSEQ multiplex PCR, and its TCRdb copy is limited to in-frame clones, with some not included. This sample has about 16,000 clones, with less than 65% found just once. The treatment was: treatment-naive control, cytoreductive nephrectomy. This clonotype was obtained from a man in his fifties or sixties with renal cell carcinoma. The input for sequencing was tumor tissue, taken from a patient whose treatment was nephrectomy without radiotherapy.

Here the CDR3 reads CASSRDTAYNEQFF. For the CDR3, the DNA is TGTGCCAGCTCACGGGACACAGCCTACAATGAGCAGTTCTTC. The rearrangement uses TRBV18 and TRBJ2-1; perhaps TRBD1 as D (6 bases). CDR3 length equals 14 residues. Trimming left V 4 bases short and J 2 bases short, with 9 bases between. Germline V lookup: CDR1 KGHSH, CDR2 LQKENI.